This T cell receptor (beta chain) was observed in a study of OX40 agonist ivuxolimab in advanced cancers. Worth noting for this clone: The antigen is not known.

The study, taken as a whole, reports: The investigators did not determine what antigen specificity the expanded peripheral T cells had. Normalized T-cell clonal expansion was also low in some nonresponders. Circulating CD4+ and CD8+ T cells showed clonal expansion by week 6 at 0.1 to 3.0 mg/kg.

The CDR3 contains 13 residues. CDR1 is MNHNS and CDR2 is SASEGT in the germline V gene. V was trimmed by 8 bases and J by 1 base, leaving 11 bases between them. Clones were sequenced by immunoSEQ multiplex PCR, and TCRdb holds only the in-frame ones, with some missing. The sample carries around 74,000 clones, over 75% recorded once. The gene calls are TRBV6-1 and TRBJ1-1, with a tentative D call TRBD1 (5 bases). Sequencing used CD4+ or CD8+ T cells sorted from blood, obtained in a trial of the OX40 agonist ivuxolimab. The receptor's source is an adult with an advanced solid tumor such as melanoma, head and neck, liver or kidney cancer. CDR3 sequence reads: CASLDRQNTEAFF. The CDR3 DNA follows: TGTGCCAGCTTAGACAGACAGAACACTGAAGCTTTCTTT.